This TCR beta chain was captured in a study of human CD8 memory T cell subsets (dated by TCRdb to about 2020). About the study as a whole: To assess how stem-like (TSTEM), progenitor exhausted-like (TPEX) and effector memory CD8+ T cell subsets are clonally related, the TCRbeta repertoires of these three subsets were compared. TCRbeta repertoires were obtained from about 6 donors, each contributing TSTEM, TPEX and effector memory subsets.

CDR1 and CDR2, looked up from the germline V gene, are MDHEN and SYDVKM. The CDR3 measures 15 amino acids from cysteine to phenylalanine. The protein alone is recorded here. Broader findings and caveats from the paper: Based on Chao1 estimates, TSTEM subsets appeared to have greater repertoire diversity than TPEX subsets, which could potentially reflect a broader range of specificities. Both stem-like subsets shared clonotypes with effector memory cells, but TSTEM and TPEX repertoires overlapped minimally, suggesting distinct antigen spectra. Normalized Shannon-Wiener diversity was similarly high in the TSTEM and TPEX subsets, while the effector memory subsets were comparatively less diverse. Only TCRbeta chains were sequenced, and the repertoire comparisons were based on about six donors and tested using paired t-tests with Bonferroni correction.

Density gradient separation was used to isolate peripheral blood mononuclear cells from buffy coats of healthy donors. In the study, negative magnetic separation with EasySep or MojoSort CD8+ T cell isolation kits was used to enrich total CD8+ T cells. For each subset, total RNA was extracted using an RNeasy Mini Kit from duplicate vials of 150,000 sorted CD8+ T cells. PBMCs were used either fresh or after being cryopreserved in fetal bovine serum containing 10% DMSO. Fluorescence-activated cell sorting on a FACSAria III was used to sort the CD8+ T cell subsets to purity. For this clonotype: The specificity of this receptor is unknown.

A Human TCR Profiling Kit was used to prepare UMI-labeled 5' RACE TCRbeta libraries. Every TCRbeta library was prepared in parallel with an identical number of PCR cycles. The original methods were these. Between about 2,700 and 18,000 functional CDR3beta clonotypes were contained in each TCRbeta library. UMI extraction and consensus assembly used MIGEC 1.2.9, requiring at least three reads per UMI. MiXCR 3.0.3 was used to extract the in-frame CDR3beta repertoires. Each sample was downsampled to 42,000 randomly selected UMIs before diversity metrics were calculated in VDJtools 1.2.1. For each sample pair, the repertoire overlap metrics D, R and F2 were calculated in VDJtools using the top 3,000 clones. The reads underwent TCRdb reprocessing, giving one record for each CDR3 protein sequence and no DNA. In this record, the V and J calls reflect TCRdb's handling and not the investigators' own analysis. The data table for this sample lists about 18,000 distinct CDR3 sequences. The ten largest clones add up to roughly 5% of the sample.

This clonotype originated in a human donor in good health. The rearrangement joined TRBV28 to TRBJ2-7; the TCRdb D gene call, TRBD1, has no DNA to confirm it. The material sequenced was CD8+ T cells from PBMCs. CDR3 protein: CASSPAGRGLYEQYF.